Below, one TCR beta chain is given with its context. Its antigen is not yet known. Base-call qualities are not available, and no considerably larger clone is one nucleotide away. These data come from a study of OX40 agonist ivuxolimab in advanced cancers. General notes on the study: The costimulatory receptor OX40 (CD134) was targeted by ivuxolimab, a fully human IgG2 agonistic monoclonal antibody. Intravenous ivuxolimab was administered to patients every 2 weeks at six dose levels: 0.01, 0.1, 0.3, 1.5, 3 and 10 mg/kg. Among the roughly 50 dose-escalation patients, 19 had hepatocellular carcinoma, some 15 melanoma, 9 renal cell carcinoma and 9 head and neck cancer. In the dose-escalation cohort, roughly 80% of patients were male, and the mean age was approximately 60 years, with a range of 23 to 79. Patients were allowed to have had prior anti-PD-1, anti-PD-L1 or anti-CTLA-4 therapy, and approximately 40% of the dose-escalation patients had been treated with checkpoint inhibitors. Partial responses occurred in three dose-escalation patients: two with cutaneous melanoma and one with hepatocellular carcinoma. The purpose of peripheral TCRbeta sequencing was to test whether ivuxolimab changed TCR sequence diversity and led to clonal T-cell expansion. The paper describes the monotherapy dose-escalation part (N of about 55 patients) of the phase I trial of ivuxolimab. General findings and caveats noted by the study authors: Clonal expansion of both CD4+ and CD8+ blood T cells was observed from baseline to week 6 at doses 0.1 to 3.0 mg/kg. In the 0.1-3.0 mg/kg groups, partial responders were among the patients with the lowest normalized peripheral clonal expansion, particularly in CD8+ T cells. Which antigens the clonally expanded peripheral T cells were specific for was not determined. After ivuxolimab, expanded clones were on average more numerous among CD8+ T cells than among CD4+ T cells. Low levels of normalized T-cell clonal expansion were also seen in some nonresponding patients.

In the germline V gene (reference sequence), CDR1 corresponds to LNHDA and CDR2 to SQIVND. CDR3 length: 15 amino acids, cysteine to phenylalanine. Left in the record is the CDR3 DNA by itself, 45 bases read in frame from the first base. V is clipped by 6 bases and J by 2 bases, and the sequence between their germline boundaries is 16 bases long. The trial excluded patients who had a history of autoimmune disease or were on systemic immunosuppression. Peripheral blood for TCR sequencing was collected from all dose cohorts at baseline, on cycle 4 day 1, and on cycle 7 day 1. The samples were drawn from a first-in-human, open-label, multicenter phase I dose-escalation trial of ivuxolimab. The trial enrolled adults with locally advanced or metastatic head and neck squamous cell, hepatocellular, melanoma or renal cell carcinoma. Before TCR sequencing, CD4+ T cells and CD8+ T cells were sorted from peripheral blood as separate populations.

Genomic DNA was extracted from sorted cells for sequencing of the TCRbeta CDR3 region. TCRbeta CDR3 regions were sequenced using the immunoSEQ Assay. TCRdb obtained this table from immuneACCESS and retained in-frame rearrangements with V and J assigned. These tables miss some clones; where compared with another copy, unresolved V genes account for less than half of the shortfall, and the remainder is unexplained. Across this sample there are around 94,000 clones, with 80% to 95% seen only once. Of the sample, about 3.6% falls within the top ten clones. The clonotype was recovered from an adult with an advanced solid tumor such as melanoma, head and neck, liver or kidney cancer. The V gene is TRBV19 and the J gene is TRBJ1-2; the D gene assignment is ambiguous. The sample was CD4+ or CD8+ T cells sorted from blood, taken in a trial of the OX40 agonist ivuxolimab. The CDR3 has the sequence CASRPGLFLNYGYTF. In nucleotides, the sequence is TGTGCCAGTAGGCCCGGACTGTTCTTAAACTATGGCTACACCTTC.